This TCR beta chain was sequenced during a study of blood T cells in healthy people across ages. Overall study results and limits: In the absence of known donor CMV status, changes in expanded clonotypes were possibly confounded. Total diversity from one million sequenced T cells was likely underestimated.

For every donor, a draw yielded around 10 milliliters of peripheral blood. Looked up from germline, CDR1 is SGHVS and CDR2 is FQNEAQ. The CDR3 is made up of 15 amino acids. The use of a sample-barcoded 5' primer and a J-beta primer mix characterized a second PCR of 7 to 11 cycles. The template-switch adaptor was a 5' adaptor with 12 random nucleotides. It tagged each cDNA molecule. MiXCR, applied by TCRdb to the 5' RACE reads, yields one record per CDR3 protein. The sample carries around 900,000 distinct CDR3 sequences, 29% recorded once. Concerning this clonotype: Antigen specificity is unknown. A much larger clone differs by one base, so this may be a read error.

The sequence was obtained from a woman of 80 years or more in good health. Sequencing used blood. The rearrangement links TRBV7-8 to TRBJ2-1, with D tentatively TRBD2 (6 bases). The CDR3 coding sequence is TGTGCCAGCAGCTTAGGGCGGGGCCTCTACTATGAGCAGTTCTTC. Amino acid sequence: CASSLGRGLYYEQFF.